This TCR beta chain came from a study of CD8 T cells in Susac syndrome (dated by TCRdb to the late 2010s). Regarding the complete study: Whether CD8+ T cell activation and differentiation in Susac syndrome was antigen driven was tested using repertoire sequencing.

Peripheral blood CD8+ and CD4+ T cells from healthy donors, Susac syndrome patients and multiple sclerosis patients were profiled using high-throughput TCR beta sequencing. Healthy donors were age- and sex-matched controls. Bulk CD8+ and CD4+ T cells were purified by magnetic negative isolation, whereas CD8+ TEMRA cells were enriched by FACS. Blood was collected in EDTA tubes and processed within 24 hours, with PBMCs isolated through density gradient centrifugation. PBMCs destined for TCR sequencing were cryopreserved in liquid nitrogen and later thawed in a 37 °C water bath. A purity of at least 90% was achieved for sorted or isolated CD4+, CD8+ and CD8+ TEMRA cells. RNA was extracted using the RNeasy kit, and roughly 0.5 to 1 microgram was reverse transcribed with random hexamers. The immunoSEQ multiplex PCR assay, covering 54 Vbeta and 13 Jbeta segments, was used to amplify TCR beta CDR3 regions. To correct PCR amplification bias, a synthetic template baseline was used for both primer optimization and computational correction. Regarding the original processing steps: Reads were annotated to V, D and J genes per IMGT and analyzed with immunoSEQ Analyzer, keeping only productive sequences. To calculate clonality, Shannon entropy was normalized by log2 of the number of productive unique sequences and then subtracted from one. Public and private clones were assessed among the 100 most prevalent clones of each patient and control. Susac-specific clones were defined as absent from healthy and MS cohorts, over a thousand published viral clones and other ImmuneACCESS disease sequences. TCRdb passed the public sequencing reads through fastp at Q25 and MiXCR, retaining productive beta sequences. Every distinct CDR3 protein forms one entry, paired with its most common genes and DNA. These V and J calls rely on TCRdb rather than the paper's analysis. A total of about 200,000 distinct CDR3 sequences appear in this sample, roughly 95% of them only once. Clones ranked in the top ten supply roughly 0.1% of the sample.

The study at large found these results: The number of individuals in the TCR sequencing and HLA analysis was acknowledged as relatively small.

Only one count was recorded for this clonotype. It lacks a known antigen. No base-level quality is on record; no much larger clone is a single base apart. On its own, one read is weak support. The germline V gene provides CDR1 SGHAT and CDR2 FQNNGV. From the cysteine through the phenylalanine, the CDR3 covers 15 amino acids. Only CDR3 DNA remains: 45 bases, in frame from the first base. For this chain, trimming is 5 bases at the V end and 5 bases at the J end, and the number of junction bases without a gene match is 10. The clonotype originates from a human donor in good health. Here the chain combines TRBV11-2 and TRBJ2-5; 8 central bases correspond to TRBD2. Sequenced material: CD4+ T cells from PBMCs. CDR3 region: CASSEQSGSGETQYF. DNA sequence: TGTGCCAGCAGCGAACAAAGCGGGAGTGGGGAGACCCAGTACTTC.